This T cell receptor (beta chain) appears in the sequencing data of a study of beta chain features in type 1 diabetes. Study at large: Patients looked much like healthy donors when it came to age, gender and cell yields.

Investigators reverse transcribed all isolated RNA, so they sequenced expressed TCRB transcripts. The assay was immunoSEQ multiplex PCR, and TCRdb's table has in-frame clones only and misses some. The repertoire includes hundreds of thousands of clones, more than 13% of them detected once, and just under 0.04% sits in the top ten. CD4+ cells of the naive, central memory, regulatory and stem cell-like memory types were sorted via CD45RO/CCR7/CD25/CD127/CD95/CD27. Study-wide results and caveats: Any HLA-type effect on TCRB rearrangement remained unresolved here. All four CD4+ subsets from Type 1 diabetes patients carried moderately but significantly shorter TCRB CDR3s.

The CDR3 is 13 amino acids. The V gene lost 5 bases and the J gene lost 5 bases, with 11 bases spanning the gap. From germline, CDR1 is SGHVS and CDR2 FNYEAQ. As to this clone: The target antigen is unknown.

The chain carries TRBV7-6 and TRBJ2-3, with D perhaps matching TRBD1 (6 bases). The receptor was isolated from a man aged 18 to 30 with type 1 diabetes. The sequencing sample was made of naive CD4+ T cells from blood. The CDR3, as DNA: TGTGCCAGCAGCCTCATACAGGGAGATACGCAGTATTTT. Amino acid sequence: CASSLIQGDTQYF.